This record looks at one T cell receptor beta chain sequence and its context. TCRdb's table, derived via immunoSEQ multiplex PCR, lists solely in-frame clones and lacks some. The data contain more than 95,000 clones, about 93% of them singletons. The sample is drawn from a study of T cell changes during pregnancy in multiple sclerosis. Looked up from germline, CDR1 is LNHDA and CDR2 is SQIVND (reference sequence). The V and J ends lost 5 bases and 1 base, in that order; junction bases with no gene match: 11. The CDR3 is 18 amino acids. Sequencing was performed on peripheral blood, taken after pregnancy. The origin of this receptor is a female donor with multiple sclerosis, enrolled in a pregnancy study. The rearrangement joins TRBV19 to TRBJ1-3; TRBD1 matches at 10 bases. In DNA, the CDR3 is TGTGCCAGTAGTCCAAAGGGGAGACAGGGGGCATCTGGAAACACCATATATTTT. It encodes CASSPKGRQGASGNTIYF.